This TCR beta chain derives from a study of T cell responses to AZD1222 COVID-19 vaccine (dated by TCRdb to the early 2020s). Study-wide context: TCR sequencing covered 233 trial participants: 200 to 220 given two doses of AZD1222 and 26 given two doses of MenACWY control vaccine. Trial participants were enrolled by age into subgroups of 18-55, 56-69 and 70-plus years, and roughly 160, 29 and 62 TCR-sequenced participants, respectively, were included in these subgroups.

Explained via the paper, the time point label denotes: about 28 days (+/-7) after the second vaccine dose. AZD1222 recipients with second doses at about 4 weeks or about 12 weeks were pooled, because spike-specific TCR depth and breadth did not differ between schedules. The vaccinee samples were drawn from two UK trials, COV001 and COV002, one of which was a single-blind randomized controlled phase 2/3 trial testing AZD1222 (ChAdOx1 nCoV-19) in healthy adults. For TCRbeta chain sequencing, PBMC samples were collected from trial participants at day 0 and at day 28 after the second dose. Results the study describes overall, beyond this receptor: Only a handful of AZD1222 recipients were SARS-CoV-2 seropositive at baseline, limiting conclusions about previously exposed vaccinees. After two AZD1222 doses, both the breadth and the depth of spike-specific TCRs were significantly higher than at day 0 and than in MenACWY recipients. Because no day 14 peak-response samples were available, repertoires were characterized only after the peak T cell response. Reportedly, close to half of the unique spike-specific TCRs recognized epitopes lying outside the regions that are mutated in the B.1.351 and B.1.1.7 variants. In the small 56-69-year group, the increase in depth fell short of significance, most likely because of low power. Participants were mostly white British, with more females than males. The authors suggested clonal diversity may have been underestimated. CD4 TCRs associated with the vaccine covered the entire spike protein, and the dominant responses were in regions 160-218 and 743-854.

The CDR3 regions of human TCRbeta chains were analyzed by immunosequencing. Per the source publication's procedure: TCRs in the repertoires were compared against a reference library of SARS-CoV-2-specific TCRs that had been generated with the MIRA antigen-specificity platform. Breadth was defined as the fraction of unique TCRs that were SARS-CoV-2-associated, and depth was defined as the fraction of total T cells that were SARS-CoV-2-associated. Using the MIRA data, each spike-specific TCR was assigned both to the spike region to which the TCR was reactive and to a CD4 or CD8 class. Log10-transformed breadth and depth values were compared by one-way ANOVA with Sidak's multiple comparisons tests. This immuneACCESS table, as held by TCRdb, lists in-frame sequences with V and J called but not all clones. Of the missing ones, under half trace to an unresolved V gene in checked studies; the others have no known cause. V and J calls and clone size are copied from that table; D and trimming were computed from the DNA. In all, the sample holds more than 65,000 clones, and over 65% of those were seen once. The ten largest clonotypes hold roughly 25% of the sample.

About this clone itself: Its antigen has not been determined. Base qualities were left out, and no much larger clone turns up one base away.

The cysteine opens and the phenylalanine closes a CDR3 of 16 amino acids. Only the CDR3 part of the read is kept: 48 bases, read in frame from the first base. From V the trimming removes 1 base and from J it removes 8 bases, while the gene matches leave 8 bases of the junction unaccounted for. The germline V gene specifies MGHRA as CDR1 and YSYEKL as CDR2. The receptor's source is an adult who received the AZD1222 COVID-19 vaccine. The material was peripheral blood, obtained 28 days after the second AZD1222 dose. The rearrangement combines TRBV4-1 with TRBJ2-1; the junction holds 10 bases that match TRBD2. The CDR3 region: CASSQAGTSDDHEQFF. The nucleotide sequence reads TGCGCCAGCAGCCAAGCCGGGACTAGCGACGACCATGAGCAGTTCTTC.